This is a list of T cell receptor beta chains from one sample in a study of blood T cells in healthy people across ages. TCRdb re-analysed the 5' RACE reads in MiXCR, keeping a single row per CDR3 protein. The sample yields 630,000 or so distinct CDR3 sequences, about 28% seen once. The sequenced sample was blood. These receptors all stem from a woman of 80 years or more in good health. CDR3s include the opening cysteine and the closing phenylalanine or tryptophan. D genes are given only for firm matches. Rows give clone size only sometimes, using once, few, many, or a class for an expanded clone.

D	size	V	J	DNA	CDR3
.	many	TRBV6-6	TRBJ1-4	TGTGCCAGCAGCCCCCCGGGGCAGGGCGCAGAAAAACTGTTTTTT	CASSPPGQGAEKLFF
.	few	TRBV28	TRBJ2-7	TGTGCCAGCAGTCCCAAGGACAGTTTTGCCTACGAGCAGTACTTC	CASSPKDSFAYEQYF
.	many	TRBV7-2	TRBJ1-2	TGTGCCAGCAGCTCAGCCACAGGAAGCTATGGCTACACCTTC	CASSSATGSYGYTF
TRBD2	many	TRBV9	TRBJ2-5	TGTGCCAGCAGCGTCACTAGCGGACAAGAGACCCAGTACTTC	CASSVTSGQETQYF
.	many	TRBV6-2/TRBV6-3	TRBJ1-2	TGTGCCAGCAGTTCAAGGGCCGGTGGCTACACCTTC	CASSSRAGGYTF
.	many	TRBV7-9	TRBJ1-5	TGTGCCAGCCCGTGGGCGAGGGTGGCCAATCAGCCCCAGCATTTT	CASPWARVANQPQHF
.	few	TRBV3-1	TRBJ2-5	TGTGCCAGCAGCCACGTACCTAGAGAGACCCAGTACTTC	CASSHVPRETQYF
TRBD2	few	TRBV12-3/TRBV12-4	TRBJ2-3	TGTGCCAGCAGTCGAGATCGGCTAGCGGGCGCCGGGCGGGCAGATACGCAGTATTTT	CASSRDRLAGAGRADTQYF
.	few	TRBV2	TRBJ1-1	TGTGCCAGCAGTATACAGGGAGGCTCAGGGACTGAAGCTTTCTTT	CASSIQGGSGTEAFF
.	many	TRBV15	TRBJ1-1	TGTGCCACCAGCAAAACCACCCAAGGCACTGAAGCTTTCTTT	CATSKTTQGTEAFF
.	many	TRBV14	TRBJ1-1	TGTGCCAGCACCCCAACAGGGCACATGAACACTGAAGCTTTCTTT	CASTPTGHMNTEAFF
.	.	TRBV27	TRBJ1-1	TGTGCCAGCAGTTTTGTGGGGATCAGCACTGAAGCTTTCTTT	CASSFVGISTEAFF
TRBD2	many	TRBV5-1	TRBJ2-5	TGCGCCAGCAGCTTGGCTCTTCTGGGGGGGCAAGAGACCCAGTACTTC	CASSLALLGGQETQYF
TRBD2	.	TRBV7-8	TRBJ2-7	TGTGCCAGCAGCTTAGGCCTAGCGGGGGGGATTTTCGAGCAGTACTTC	CASSLGLAGGIFEQYF
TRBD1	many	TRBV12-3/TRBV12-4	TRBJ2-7	TGTGCCAGCAGGCCAACCGGGACAGGGGGCAACGAGCAGTACTTC	CASRPTGTGGNEQYF
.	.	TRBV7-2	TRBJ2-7	TGTGCCAGCAGCTTTGACAGGTCCACCTACGAGCAGTACTTC	CASSFDRSTYEQYF
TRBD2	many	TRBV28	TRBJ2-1	TGTGCCAGCAGCCTCAGCGGGGGGGCGGGCAATGAGCAGTTCTTC	CASSLSGGAGNEQFF
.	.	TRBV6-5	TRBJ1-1	TGTGCCGGCAGTTACTCGCAGGGGAGGAGCACTGAAGCTTTCTTT	CAGSYSQGRSTEAFF
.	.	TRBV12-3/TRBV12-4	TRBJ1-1	TGTGCCAGCAGACCCGACGGACGCTCGAACACTGTAGCTTTCTTT	CASRPDGRSNTVAFF
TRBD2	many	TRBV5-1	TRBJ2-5	TGCGCCAGCAGTCCAATAGCGGGGGCCACACAAGAGACCCAGTACTTC	CASSPIAGATQETQYF
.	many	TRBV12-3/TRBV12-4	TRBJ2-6	TGTGCCAGCAGTTCATCCAACGTCCTGACTTTC	CASSSSNVLTF
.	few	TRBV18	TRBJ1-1	TGTGCCAGCTCACCACCGTTGGGCACTGAAGCTTTCTTT	CASSPPLGTEAFF
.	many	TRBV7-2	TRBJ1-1	TGTGCCAGCAGCCACAACACGGGAAACACTGAAGCTTTCTTT	CASSHNTGNTEAFF
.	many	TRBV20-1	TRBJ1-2	TGCAGTGCTTCTTTGGGGGGTGAGAAAGTTTATGGCTACACCTTC	CSASLGGEKVYGYTF
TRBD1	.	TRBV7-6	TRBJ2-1	TGTGCCAGCAGCTCCGGACAGGGGGCGAGGAATGAGCAGTTCTTC	CASSSGQGARNEQFF
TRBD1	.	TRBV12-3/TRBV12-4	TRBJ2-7	TGTGCCAGCAGTTTAGGTGAACAGGGGGGTAGCTACGAGCAGTACTTC	CASSLGEQGGSYEQYF
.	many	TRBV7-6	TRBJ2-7	TGTGCCAGCAGCTTAGCGCCAGGGGAACCCTACGAGCAGTACTTC	CASSLAPGEPYEQYF
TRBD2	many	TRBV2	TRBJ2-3	TGTGCCAGCAGCCGCGGCGGACTAGCGGCTGGTTCGGATACGCAGTATTTT	CASSRGGLAAGSDTQYF
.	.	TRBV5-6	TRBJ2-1	TGTGCCAGCAGCTTGACTTGGGGGGTGCTGGATGAGCAGTTCTTC	CASSLTWGVLDEQFF
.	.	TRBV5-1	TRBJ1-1	TGCGCCAGCAGCTTGGCAGGGGCGTGGGGCACTGAAGCTTTCTTT	CASSLAGAWGTEAFF
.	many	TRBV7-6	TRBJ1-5	TGTGCCAGCAGCTTAGGGTGGGGGTCCGATCAGCCCCAGCATTTT	CASSLGWGSDQPQHF
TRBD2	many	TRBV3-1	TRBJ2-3	TGTGCCAGCAGCCCCTCTAGCGGGGGTGGACGTACGCAGTATTTT	CASSPSSGGGRTQYF
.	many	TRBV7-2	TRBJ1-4	TGTGCCAGCAAGCAAGCTTTTGGTGAAAAACTGTTTTTT	CASKQAFGEKLFF
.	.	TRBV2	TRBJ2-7	TGTGCCAGCAGTGAGAGTTCTGCCGGGCGGTACTACGAGCAGTACTTC	CASSESSAGRYYEQYF
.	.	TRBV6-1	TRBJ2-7	TGTGCCAGCAGTGAAGGGTCCACTTACTCCTCCTACAATGAGCAGTACTTC	CASSEGSTYSSYNEQYF
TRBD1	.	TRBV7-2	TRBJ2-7	TGTGCCAGCAGCCCCGATAGGACAGGGCCCTCAATCTCCTACGAGCAGTACTTC	CASSPDRTGPSISYEQYF
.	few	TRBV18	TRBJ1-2	TGTGCCAGCTCACCATTCGGCAGTCACGACTATGGCTACACCTTC	CASSPFGSHDYGYTF
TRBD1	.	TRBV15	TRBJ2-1	TGTGCCAGCAGCTTCGCCGGGACAGGGAATGAGCAGTTCTTC	CASSFAGTGNEQFF
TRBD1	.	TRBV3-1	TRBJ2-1	TGTGCCAGCAGCAAGAAAACCGGGACAGGGGGCAATGAGCAGTTCTTC	CASSKKTGTGGNEQFF
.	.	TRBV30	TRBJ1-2	TGTGCCTGGAGTGACCAGGGTTTCGCCGACTACACCTTC	CAWSDQGFADYTF
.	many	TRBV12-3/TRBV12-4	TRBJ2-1	TGTGCCAGCAGTTACTCTCGGCCCGCTGAGCAGTTCTTC	CASSYSRPAEQFF
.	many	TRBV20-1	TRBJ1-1	TGCAGTGCTAGGGAGGGACGGACGAACACTGAAGCTTTCTTT	CSAREGRTNTEAFF
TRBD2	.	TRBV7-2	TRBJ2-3	TGTGCCAGCAGCTTAGAGGCTAGCGGGGGGATAATCCGCCATACGCAGTATTTT	CASSLEASGGIIRHTQYF
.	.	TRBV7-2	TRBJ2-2	TGTGCCAGCAGCTTAGATATCGGGGAGCTGTTTTTT	CASSLDIGELFF
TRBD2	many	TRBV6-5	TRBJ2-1	TGTGCCAGCAGTCCCCTTCGGGGGGGCAAGCAGTTCTTC	CASSPLRGGKQFF
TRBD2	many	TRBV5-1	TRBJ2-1	TGCGCCAGCAGCGACGCAGCGGGGGGGGGCAATGAGCAGTTCTTC	CASSDAAGGGNEQFF
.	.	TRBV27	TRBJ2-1	TGTGCCAGCAGGTTAGGATCGAGTCCTAAGGAGCAGTTCTTC	CASRLGSSPKEQFF
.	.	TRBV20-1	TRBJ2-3	TGCAGTGCTAGAAAAACAGGGATCCCAGATACGCAGTATTTT	CSARKTGIPDTQYF
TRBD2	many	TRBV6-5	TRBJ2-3	TGTGCCAGCAGTTACTCCTTACTAGCGGGCACAACACAGGATACGCAGTATTTT	CASSYSLLAGTTQDTQYF
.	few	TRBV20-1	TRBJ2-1	TGCAGTGCTAGGCGTGTGTACAATGAGCAGTTCTTC	CSARRVYNEQFF
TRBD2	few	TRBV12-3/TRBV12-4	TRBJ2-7	TGTGCCAGCAGTTCCCGGACTAGCGGGTACTTC	CASSSRTSGYF
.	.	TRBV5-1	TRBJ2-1	TGCGCCAGCAGCTTGGACCGGGATGGACAGTTCTTC	CASSLDRDGQFF
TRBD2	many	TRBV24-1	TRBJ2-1	TGTGCCACCAGTGACATAGCGGGGGGCTCAGGTGTTGAGCAGTTCTTC	CATSDIAGGSGVEQFF
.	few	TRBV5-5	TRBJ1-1	TGTGCCAGCAGCTTGGGGGCCAGCTTGAACACTGAAGCTTTCTTT	CASSLGASLNTEAFF
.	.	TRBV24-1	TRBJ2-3	TGTGCCACCAGTGATTTGACTAGTAGAGATACGCAGTATTTT	CATSDLTSRDTQYF
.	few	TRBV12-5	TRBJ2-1	TGTGCTAGTGGTTTGGTACGAGGGCAAGTCATGTACAATGAGCAGTTCTTC	CASGLVRGQVMYNEQFF
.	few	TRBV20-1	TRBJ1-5	TGCAGTGCTAGAGAGGTCGGGCCCCAGCATTTT	CSAREVGPQHF
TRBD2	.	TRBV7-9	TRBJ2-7	TGTGCCAGCAGCTTAATCGAACTAGCGGGAGCCCACGAGCAGTACTTC	CASSLIELAGAHEQYF
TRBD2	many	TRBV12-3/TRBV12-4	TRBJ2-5	TGTGCCAGCAGTTTATCGAGCGGGGGGGAGACCCAGTACTTC	CASSLSSGGETQYF